This T cell receptor beta chain came from a study of molecular identifiers for immune sequencing clone quantification. Study-level points and caveats: More than 98% of effector molecules, versus under 1% of naive-cell molecules, belonged to clones above 20 RNA copies. Detecting spiked Jurkat TCR RNA from one cell among about a million naive cells was reportedly possible. Highly expanded clone sizes could be underestimated through barcode sharing by identical TCR molecules.

In its sample, this clonotype was seen many times. Its target is not known. Libraries of bulk TCR were made by previously described methods (with listed TCR primers). Each CDR3 protein is one row after TCRdb ran MiXCR on the PCR reads. The table includes nearly 650,000 distinct CDR3 sequences, over 25% detected once. V dropped 3 bases and J dropped 3; count of bases not matched to a gene: 3. The CDR3 extends over 15 amino acids. Germline CDR1 LNHDA, CDR2 SQIVND (reference sequence). The chain joins TRBV19 to TRBJ2-1, with TRBD2 matching 9 bases. The sequence was obtained from a human donor in good health. Some libraries in this study had Jurkat cell RNA spiked in. What was sequenced was naive CD8+ T cells from blood, with Jurkat cell RNA spiked in. Subset denoted: FACS-sorted CD8+CD4-CCR7+CD45RA+ naive T cells. The CDR3 is CASSILAGLYNEQFF. CDR3 sequence (DNA): TGTGCCAGTAGTATCCTAGCGGGGCTCTACAATGAGCAGTTCTTC.